Below, 31 T cell receptor beta chains from the same sample are listed, as sequenced in a study of blood T cell repertoires in COVID-19. Method: immunoSEQ multiplex PCR; TCRdb's copy keeps in-frame clones and lacks some. The profile shows 250,000 to 300,000 clones, 70% to 90% of them singletons. Material for sequencing was peripheral blood. The receptors stem from a woman aged 55-70 years with acute or convalescent COVID-19.

The chain couples TRBV28 to TRBJ1-2; no definite D call. Germline V gene sequence: CDR1 MDHEN, CDR2 SYDVKM. CDR3 length equals 14 residues. Deletions cut 8 bases from V and 2 bases from J, with 15 bases between. CDR3 region: CASLGRPQNYGYTF. For the CDR3, the DNA is TGTGCCAGCCTAGGGAGACCGCAAAACTATGGCTACACCTTC.

This clone was seen a single time. This rearrangement joins TRBV11-2 to TRBJ1-5; 8 bases align to TRBD1. V shed 5 bases and J 2 bases; nucleotides not matched to a gene: 11. Per the germline V gene, CDR1 is SGHAT and CDR2 is FQNNGV. This CDR3 spans 17 amino acids. CDR3 in DNA: TGTGCCAGCAGCCTTGGACAGGGTAAACTCGGCAATCAGCCCCAGCATTTT. Residues: CASSLGQGKLGNQPQHF.

V is TRBV11-2 and J is TRBJ2-7; D unclear. V dropped 1 base and J dropped 1 base, with 5 bases sitting between them. From germline, CDR1 is SGHAT and CDR2 FQNNGV. CDR3 size: 13 residues. The CDR3 region has the DNA TGTGCCAGCAGCTTAGCTCTATCCTACGAGCAGTACTTC. It is translated as CASSLALSYEQYF.

The chain is built from TRBV2 and TRBJ2-7, with D maybe TRBD1 (5 bases). Germline V lookup: CDR1 SNHLY, CDR2 FYNNEI. V shed 6 bases and J shed 6 bases, with 15 bases lying between them. This CDR3 has 13 amino acids. The CDR3 nucleotides read TGTGCCAGCAGGGTCGACAGTAATTTCGAGCAGTACTTC. Encoded protein: CASRVDSNFEQYF.

The chain employs TRBV19 and TRBJ1-5; TRBD1 is a possible D gene (6 bases). Germline-derived CDR1 and CDR2 are LNHDA and SQIVND (reference sequence). CDR3 size: 14 residues. The germline V and J ends were trimmed by 5 bases and 1 base, with 9 bases remaining between them. CDR3 bases: TGTGCCAGTAGTGTGGGGGCGAGCAATCAGCCCCAGCATTTT. This encodes CASSVGASNQPQHF. Filled out from reference TRBV19 and TRBJ1-5, the complete variable domain reads DGGITQSPKYLFRKEGQNVTLSCEQNLNHDAMYWYRQDPGQGLRLIYYSQIVNDFQKGDIAEGYSVSREKKESFPLTVTSAQKNPTAFYLCASSVGASNQPQHFGDGTRLSIL.

Only one count was recorded for this clone. The V call is TRBV9, the J call TRBJ2-3; the D gene is possibly TRBD1 (6 bases). CDR1 is SGDLS, CDR2 YYNGEE, per germline. V was clipped by 3 bases and J by 6 bases, with 11 bases between them. The CDR3 extends over 13 amino acids. The CDR3 DNA reads TGTGCCAGCAGCGGCACAGGGCGCGATACGCAGTATTTT. This encodes CASSGTGRDTQYF.

This chain joins TRBV11-2 and TRBJ1-1; 7 bases agree with TRBD1. The length of the CDR3 is 19 residues. J was trimmed by 3 bases and V by 5 bases; bases with no gene match: 21. CDR1 is SGHAT, CDR2 FQNNGV, per germline. This chain's CDR3 is CASSIRGLTSVGGDTEAFF. The CDR3, as DNA: TGTGCCAGCAGCATCAGGGGGTTGACTTCGGTGGGTGGTGACACTGAAGCTTTCTTT.

The J gene is TRBJ1-6, the V gene TRBV6-5, with D perhaps matching TRBD1 (6 bases). The V gene lost 2 bases and the J gene lost 14 bases, with 19 bases spanning the gap. Germline assignment: CDR1 MNHEY and CDR2 SVGAGI. The CDR3 spans 15 residues. CDR3 in amino acids: CASSYVGDGGGTLHF. The CDR3 nucleotides are TGTGCCAGCAGTTACGTAGGAGACGGGGGGGGCACCCTCCACTTT.

This clone was recorded once. V usage is TRBV11-2 and J usage is TRBJ2-4; TRBD1 matches at 7 bases. CDR1 SGHAT and CDR2 FQNNGV come from the germline V gene. With V trimmed by 1 base and J by 8 bases, 8 bases remained unmatched. The CDR3 is 15 amino acids. The chain's CDR3 is CASSLAFDRVDIQYF. CDR3 bases: TGTGCCAGCAGCTTAGCCTTCGACAGGGTGGACATTCAGTACTTC.

CDR3 in amino acids: CASSVGGGSGNEQFF. Written as DNA, the CDR3 is TGTGCCAGCAGCGTAGGGGGCGGGAGCGGGAATGAGCAGTTCTTC. The rearrangement links TRBV9 to TRBJ2-1; 7 nucleotides agree with TRBD2. The CDR3 loop spans 15 amino acids. Germline V CDR1 and CDR2: SGDLS, YYNGEE. V lost 0 bases and J lost 7; bases outside the gene matches: 7.

J is TRBJ2-1 and V is TRBV15; D remains ambiguous. The CDR3 loop spans 12 amino acids. Trimming left V 5 bases short and J 12 bases short, with 14 bases between. Germline-derived CDR1 and CDR2 are LNHNV and YYDKDF (reference sequence). The CDR3 reads CATSGSTEMQFF. CDR3 DNA sequence: TGTGCCACCAGCGGATCAACAGAGATGCAGTTCTTC.

The chain is built from TRBV4-3 and TRBJ1-1; TRBD1 matches at 8 bases. V was clipped by 0 bases and J by 3 bases; unmatched bases: 6. The CDR3 has 16 residues. CDR1 is LGHNA and CDR2 is YSLEER in the germline V gene. The CDR3: CASSQDLAQGDTEAFF. The CDR3 DNA reads as TGCGCCAGCAGCCAAGACTTGGCACAGGGGGACACTGAAGCTTTCTTT.

On this clone: Other nucleotide sequences from this sample produce the same CDR3. The V call is TRBV2, the J call TRBJ2-2; TRBD1 is a possible D gene (5 bases). Per germline, CDR1 SNHLY and CDR2 FYNNEI. The CDR3 totals 13 residues. The V gene lost 8 bases and the J gene lost 2 bases, with 9 bases spanning the gap. In nucleotides, the CDR3 is TGTGCCAGCGGCCAGGGCAACACCGGGGAGCTGTTTTTT. Translating gives CASGQGNTGELFF.

The rearrangement joins TRBV7-8 to TRBJ2-4, with 10 bases that match TRBD1. In germline, CDR1 is SGHVS, CDR2 FQNEAQ. V lost 5 bases, J lost 4 bases, and 2 bases stayed unmatched. This CDR3 has 14 amino acids. CDR3 sequence: CASSLGQGKNIQYF. The DNA of the CDR3 is TGTGCCAGCAGCCTGGGACAGGGGAAAAACATTCAGTACTTC.

The J gene is TRBJ2-5, the V gene TRBV5-6, with unresolved D. With 2 bases removed from V and 4 bases from J, the gap between germline ends came to 6 bases. The CDR3 runs 12 residues. CDR1 and CDR2 (germline): SGHDT, YYEEEE. In nucleotides, the CDR3 is TGTGCCAGCAGCTTCCCGGGAGAGACCCAGTACTTC. It translates to CASSFPGETQYF.

The chain has TRBV28 and TRBJ2-7; D might be TRBD2 (5 bases). The CDR3 has 14 residues. Trimming left V 8 bases short and J 2 bases short, with 16 bases between. Looked up from germline, CDR1 is MDHEN and CDR2 is SYDVKM. CDR3 residues: CASRGRLEPYEQYF. The CDR3 DNA is TGTGCCAGCCGGGGTAGGTTGGAGCCCTACGAGCAGTACTTC.

In its sample, this clone was seen once. The chain combines TRBV2 with TRBJ1-1; 10 nucleotides align to TRBD1. The length of the CDR3 is 14 residues. Germline V gene lookup returns CDR1 SNHLY and CDR2 FYNNEI. With 7 bases clipped from V and 4 bases from J, the junction kept 6 bases outside the gene matches. The CDR3 protein is CASIRDRGLTEAFF. CDR3 nucleotides: TGTGCCAGCATTAGAGACAGGGGGCTCACTGAAGCTTTCTTT.

This chain connects TRBV6-6 to TRBJ1-5; 9 nucleotides line up with TRBD1. Losses at the gene ends were 7 bases for V and 4 bases for J; bases not matched to a gene: 11. CDR3 size: 16 residues. The germline V gene encodes CDR1 MNHNY and CDR2 SVGAGI (reference sequence). The chain's CDR3 is CASKGPGQGGNQPQHF. In DNA form, the CDR3 reads TGTGCCAGCAAAGGGCCGGGACAGGGCGGGAATCAGCCCCAGCATTTT.

The chain carries TRBV2 and TRBJ2-7; 8 positions agree with TRBD2. The CDR3 sequence is 14 residues long. Germline-derived CDR1 and CDR2 are SNHLY and FYNNEI. Trimming cost V 8 bases and J 2 bases; bases outside gene matches: 8. The CDR3 sequence is CASEGLAGPYEQYF. For the CDR3, the DNA is TGTGCCAGCGAAGGGCTAGCGGGCCCCTACGAGCAGTACTTC. Drawing the rest from reference TRBV2 and TRBJ2-7, the complete variable domain is EPEVTQTPSHQVTQMGQEVILRCVPISNHLYFYWYRQILGQKVEFLVSFYNNEISEKSEIFDDQFSVERPDGSNFTLKIRSTKLEDSAMYFCASEGLAGPYEQYFGPGTRLTVT.

This chain joins TRBV5-5 and TRBJ1-4, with 10 bases matching TRBD1. The germline V gene encodes CDR1 SGHKS and CDR2 YYEKEE (reference sequence). V was pared by 3 bases and J by 10 bases, with 15 bases of the junction left unmatched. The CDR3 loop spans 17 amino acids. This CDR3 is CASSWDRGARIGGKLFF. The CDR3 region has the DNA TGTGCCAGCAGCTGGGACAGGGGAGCCCGAATTGGTGGAAAACTGTTTTTT.

V gene TRBV18 combines with J gene TRBJ1-1, with no clear D. The germline V gene has CDR1 KGHSH and CDR2 LQKENI. The germline V and J ends were trimmed by 5 bases and 4 bases, with 8 bases remaining between them. The CDR3 is 12 amino acids. CDR3: CASSTISTEAFF. The CDR3 nucleotides are TGTGCCAGCTCAACAATAAGCACTGAAGCTTTCTTT.

This rearrangement joins TRBV7-8 to TRBJ2-5, with a tentative D call TRBD1 (6 bases). V lost 5 bases and J 2 bases, leaving 18 bases between the germline ends. Germline V gene lookup returns CDR1 SGHVS and CDR2 FQNEAQ. The CDR3 is made up of 16 amino acids. The CDR3 region is CASSPFGQRVQETQYF. CDR3 nucleotides: TGTGCCAGCAGCCCCTTTGGACAGCGAGTTCAAGAGACCCAGTACTTC.

The chain joins TRBV7-2 to TRBJ1-5, with 8 bases lining up with TRBD1. The CDR3 loop spans 15 amino acids. J gave up 10 bases and V 3 bases, and 11 bases lay outside the gene matches. Per the germline V gene, CDR1 is SGHTA and CDR2 is FQGNSA. Here the CDR3 reads CASSFRQGLSGPQHF. The CDR3 region has the DNA TGTGCCAGCAGCTTCCGACAGGGGCTATCGGGTCCCCAGCATTTT.

The chain recombines TRBV5-1 with TRBJ1-3; D unclear. CDR1 SGHRS and CDR2 YFSETQ come from the germline V gene. The CDR3 extends over 15 amino acids. Trimming took 4 bases from V and 0 from J, leaving 11 bases between them. The DNA for the CDR3 is TGCGCCAGCAGCCTCACACCTAGCTCTGGAAACACCATATATTTT. It yields the protein CASSLTPSSGNTIYF.

The gene calls are TRBV3-1 (or the pseudogene TRBV3-2) and TRBJ2-1; 7 nucleotides match TRBD1. The CDR3 spans 19 residues. J was trimmed by 3 bases and V by 0 bases; bases with no gene match: 14. CDR1 is LGHDT and CDR2 is YNNKEL in the germline V gene (reference sequence). The CDR3: CASSQDRPIRDRNYNEQFF. CDR3 in DNA: TGTGCCAGCAGCCAAGATAGGCCAATCCGGGACAGAAACTACAATGAGCAGTTCTTC.

The V gene is TRBV28, the J gene TRBJ1-3; 9 bases are shared with TRBD1. With 3 bases clipped from V and 8 bases from J, the junction kept 5 bases outside the gene matches. Germline CDR1 reads MDHEN; CDR2 reads SYDVKM. This CDR3 region has 14 residues. CDR3 region: CASSFGQGLYTIYF. In DNA form, the CDR3 reads TGTGCCAGCAGTTTTGGACAGGGGCTTTACACCATATATTTT.

The rearrangement joins TRBV3-1 (or the pseudogene TRBV3-2) to TRBJ1-1; tentatively, D is TRBD1 (6 bases). There are 14 residues in the CDR3. CDR1 is LGHDT, CDR2 YNNKEL, per germline (reference sequence). The V gene lost 4 bases and the J gene lost 3 bases, with 12 bases spanning the gap. The CDR3 bases are TGTGCCAGCAGCCCCCTGGGACACCACACTGAAGCTTTCTTT. It specifies CASSPLGHHTEAFF.

The J gene is TRBJ1-3, the V gene TRBV16; D gene ambiguous. CDR3 length equals 16 residues. V lost 0 bases and J 2 bases, leaving 11 bases between the germline ends. Germline CDR1 reads KGHSY; CDR2 reads FQNENV. CDR3 nucleotides: TGTGCCAGCAGCCAATCGTGGGCAAATACTGGAAACACCATATATTTT. Translating gives CASSQSWANTGNTIYF.

This clone has more than one count but fewer than ten. The chain uses TRBV6-2 or TRBV6-3 and TRBJ1-4; a weak D match, TRBD1 (6 bases). Trimming removed 2 bases from V and 3 bases from J, with 10 bases in between. Germline CDR1 is MNHEY and CDR2 is SVGEGT. This CDR3 region has 15 residues. The CDR3 region is CASSYRRQANEKLFF. As DNA, the CDR3 is TGTGCCAGCAGTTACCGGAGACAGGCTAATGAAAAACTGTTTTTT.

In its sample, this clone is medium-sized. V and J are TRBV7-3 and TRBJ2-7; 9 bases match TRBD1. CDR1 and CDR2 from the germline V gene are SGHTA and FQGTGA. The CDR3 runs 14 residues. V lost 5 bases and J lost 5; bases outside the gene matches: 7. CDR3 DNA sequence: TGTGCCAGCAGCCCGGGGACAGGGACTAACGAGCAGTACTTC. This sequence encodes CASSPGTGTNEQYF.

V gene TRBV7-3 combines with J gene TRBJ2-2; 8 nucleotides match TRBD2. Trimming removed 2 bases from V and 1 base from J; junction bases left unmatched: 9. Germline V CDR1 and CDR2: SGHTA, FQGTGA. This CDR3 comprises 18 residues. The CDR3 sequence: CASSLVRLANLNTGELFF. CDR3 DNA sequence: TGTGCCAGCAGCTTAGTGCGACTAGCGAATTTGAACACCGGGGAGCTGTTTTTT.